A single sample is the source of the 18 T cell receptor beta chains below, sequenced in a study of blood T cell repertoires in COVID-19. Here immunoSEQ multiplex PCR was the method, and the copy in TCRdb shows in-frame clones only, minus some. In the table there are about 28,000 clones, around 90% of which are singletons. Material: peripheral blood. These receptors originate from a man in his fifties or sixties with active COVID-19.

This chain links TRBV5-1 with TRBJ1-4; D is unresolved. The length of the CDR3 is 14 residues. Trimming shortened V by 2 bases and J by 8 bases, and 13 bases separated the two germline ends. Germline assignment: CDR1 SGHRS and CDR2 YFSETQ. The CDR3 region has the DNA TGCGCCAGCAGCTTTTCCCCTAACCGAGAAAAACTGTTTTTT. Protein: CASSFSPNREKLFF.

V gene TRBV11-3 combines with J gene TRBJ2-1, with D perhaps matching TRBD1 (5 bases). V lost 2 bases to trimming and J lost 4 bases, with 9 bases between them. The CDR3 has 14 residues. Germline CDR1 and CDR2: SGHNT and YENEEA. In DNA form, the CDR3 reads TGTGCCAGCAGCTTACAGGGCCTTTACAATGAGCAGTTCTTC. It codes for CASSLQGLYNEQFF. The variable domain in full, with the rest retrieved from reference TRBV11-3 and TRBJ2-1, is EAGVVQSPRYKIIEKKQPVAFWCNPISGHNTLYWYLQNLGQGPELLIRYENEEAVDDSQLPKDRFSAERLKGVDSTLKIQPAELGDSAVYLCASSLQGLYNEQFFGPGTRLTVL.

The chain recombines TRBV5-4 with TRBJ1-2; the D gene is possibly TRBD1 (6 bases). CDR1 is SGHNT and CDR2 is YYREEE in the germline V gene (reference sequence). V shed 0 bases and J shed 0 bases, with 12 bases lying between them. The CDR3 contains 16 residues. The DNA of the CDR3 is TGTGCCAGCAGCTTGGCGGGGGGGGGCTCTAACTATGGCTACACCTTC. It codes for CASSLAGGGSNYGYTF.

The chain combines TRBV3-1 (or the pseudogene TRBV3-2) with TRBJ2-1; 8 bases line up with TRBD2. Per the germline V gene, CDR1 is LGHDT and CDR2 is YNNKEL (reference sequence). The CDR3 has 15 residues. V shed 0 bases, J shed 8 bases, and the junction held 6 bases outside the gene matches. The CDR3 sequence: CASSQERLATHEQFF. The CDR3 DNA sequence: TGTGCCAGCAGCCAAGAAAGACTAGCGACCCATGAGCAGTTCTTC.

This rearrangement joins TRBV9 to TRBJ2-2; 8 bases fit TRBD2. Unmatched junction bases numbered 4, after V lost 3 bases and J lost 0 bases. The V gene's germline CDR1 is SGDLS and CDR2 YYNGEE. This CDR3 region has 16 residues. DNA for the CDR3: TGTGCCAGCAGCGGTCAGCGGGGGCCGAACACCGGGGAGCTGTTTTTT. It is translated as CASSGQRGPNTGELFF.

This sequence joins TRBV3-1 (or the pseudogene TRBV3-2) and TRBJ2-7, with 9 bases that match TRBD2. Germline values: CDR1 LGHDT, CDR2 YNNKEL (reference sequence). The CDR3 contains 15 residues. With 4 bases clipped from V and 3 bases from J, the junction kept 7 bases outside the gene matches. The CDR3, as DNA: TGTGCCAGCAGCCTGAGACCAGCGGGGGGCTACGAGCAGTACTTC. Its translation: CASSLRPAGGYEQYF.

V gene TRBV7-7 combines with J gene TRBJ2-1, with a weak D call TRBD2 (6 bases). From germline, CDR1 is SSHAT and CDR2 FNYEAQ (reference sequence). This CDR3 is 16 amino acids long. Here the CDR3 reads CASRPLVGSSYNEQFF. For the CDR3, the DNA is TGTGCTAGCCGCCCTTTAGTCGGGAGCTCCTACAATGAGCAGTTCTTC.

The chain uses TRBV7-2 and TRBJ1-3; D unclear. The V gene's germline CDR1 is SGHTA and CDR2 FQGNSA. Trimming removed 7 bases at V and 0 bases at J, with 13 bases between. This CDR3 has 15 amino acids. The CDR3 here is CASTADWSSGNTIYF. CDR3 nucleotide sequence: TGTGCCAGCACCGCGGACTGGAGCTCTGGAAACACCATATATTTT.

V gene TRBV2 combines with J gene TRBJ1-4; no definite D call. The CDR3 runs 13 residues. Germline V CDR1 and CDR2: SNHLY, FYNNEI. V shed 7 bases and J shed 5 bases, with 11 bases lying between them. Written as DNA, the CDR3 is TGTGCCAGCACGTGGGAGGAGAATGAAAAACTGTTTTTT. It specifies CASTWEENEKLFF.

This chain uses TRBV5-4 with TRBJ2-3; 15 nucleotides agree with TRBD2. The CDR3 runs 17 residues. Germline assignment: CDR1 SGHNT and CDR2 YYREEE (reference sequence). Trimming took 4 bases from V and 4 from J; bases not matched to a gene: 7. In nucleotides, the CDR3 is TGTGCCAGCAGCCGGACTAGCGGGGGGGCCAACCCAGATACGCAGTATTTT. Translating it yields CASSRTSGGANPDTQYF.

This clone was counted once. The rearrangement joins TRBV7-3 to TRBJ2-7; tentatively, D is TRBD1 (5 bases). Trimming removed 2 bases from V and 2 bases from J, with 7 bases in between. The CDR3 is 13 amino acids. In germline, CDR1 is SGHTA, CDR2 FQGTGA. The CDR3 region has the DNA TGTGCCAGCAGCTTATGGGGCGCCTACGAGCAGTACTTC. Its translation: CASSLWGAYEQYF.

The rearrangement uses TRBV11-2 and TRBJ1-1, with D uncertain. Germline loops: CDR1 SGHAT, CDR2 FQNNGV. V gave up 5 bases and J gave up 6 bases, with 10 bases separating them. This CDR3 comprises 12 residues. The CDR3 here is CASSTTASEAFF. CDR3 sequence (DNA): TGTGCCAGCAGCACCACAGCATCTGAAGCTTTCTTT. The full variable domain, with the rest looked up from reference TRBV11-2 and TRBJ1-1, is EAGVAQSPRYKIIEKRQSVAFWCNPISGHATLYWYQQILGQGPKLLIQFQNNGVVDDSQLPKDRFSAERLKGVDSTLKIQPAKLEDSAVYLCASSTTASEAFFGQGTRLTVV.

A single count supports this clone. CDR3 residues: CASSIGGTVADQPQHF. CDR3 DNA sequence: TGTGCCAGTAGTATAGGGGGGACAGTCGCCGATCAGCCCCAGCATTTT. This chain links TRBV19 with TRBJ1-5, with TRBD1 matching 7 bases. Germline V gene sequence: CDR1 LNHDA, CDR2 SQIVND (reference sequence). The CDR3 consists of 16 residues. Trimming removed 1 base from V and 5 bases from J; junction bases left unmatched: 8.

CDR3 DNA: TGTGCCAGCAGCTTACAAGCTAGCTCGGAGACCCAGTACTTC. Translating it yields CASSLQASSETQYF. The V and J genes are TRBV7-2 and TRBJ2-5; D possibly corresponds to TRBD2 (5 bases). V shed 2 bases and J shed 5 bases, with 12 bases lying between them. The CDR3 runs to 14 residues. CDR1 and CDR2 from the germline V gene are SGHTA and FQGNSA.

V is TRBV10-2 and J is TRBJ2-7, with 8 bases fitting TRBD2. Germline V gene sequence: CDR1 WSHSY, CDR2 SAAADI. Trimming removed 2 bases from V and 0 bases from J; junction bases left unmatched: 6. The CDR3 runs 16 residues. The DNA of the CDR3 is TGCGCCAGCAGTGAGCGTGGGACTAGGCCCTCCTACGAGCAGTACTTC. This gives the protein CASSERGTRPSYEQYF.

This clone appeared a single time. The chain employs TRBV3-1 (or the pseudogene TRBV3-2) and TRBJ1-2; the match to TRBD1 covers 8 bases. Germline-derived CDR1 and CDR2 are LGHDT and YNNKEL (reference sequence). The junction had 4 bases not matched to a gene; V was cut back by 4 bases and J by 3 bases. The length of the CDR3 is 14 residues. This CDR3 reads CASSLGTGDYGYTF. The CDR3 region has the DNA TGTGCCAGCAGCCTAGGGACAGGTGACTATGGCTACACCTTC.

This chain uses TRBV11-2 with TRBJ2-1; D gene ambiguous. This CDR3 comprises 12 residues. CDR1 and CDR2 (germline): SGHAT, FQNNGV. V was clipped by 3 bases and J by 9 bases, with 9 bases between them. The CDR3 coding sequence is TGTGCCAGCAGCTTCGGCGGCGGTGAGCAGTTCTTC. As protein: CASSFGGGEQFF.

V is TRBV3-1 (or the pseudogene TRBV3-2) and J is TRBJ2-3; 9 positions match TRBD2. The CDR3 runs to 18 residues. Per germline, CDR1 LGHDT and CDR2 YNNKEL (reference sequence). J was trimmed by 4 bases and V by 1 base; bases with no gene match: 12. In DNA, the CDR3 is TGTGCCAGCAGCCAAGTCCGAGCGGGGGGTGCATCATCAGATACGCAGTATTTT. Protein sequence: CASSQVRAGGASSDTQYF.